This T cell receptor (delta chain) is from a study of gamma-delta T cells after stem cell transplantation. This CDR3 contains 19 residues. With 1 base clipped from V and 0 bases from J, the junction kept 16 bases outside the gene matches. From germline, CDR1 is GEAIGNYY and CDR2 EKD. TCRdb re-processed the RT-PCR reads via CATT. The table lists 15,000 to 18,000 delta-chain clones, about 8.5% of them singletons. This clone was observed at least ten times. Other DNA sequences in the sample encode the same CDR3. Sample: gamma-delta T cells. The chain joins TRDV2 to TRDJ1, with 7 bases identical to TRDD3. This clonotype originated in a human donor. It is not recorded whose cells these are; they may come from a transplant donor. As DNA, the CDR3 is TGTGCCTGTGACACAAGAACTGGGGAAGGGCCATCGTACACCGATAAACTCATCTTT. Translated, it gives CACDTRTGEGPSYTDKLIF.